Listed below are T cell receptor beta chains from one sample, sequenced in a study of blood T cell repertoires in COVID-19. Clones were read by immunoSEQ multiplex PCR, and TCRdb kept only the in-frame ones, dropping some. The sample lists roughly 87,000 clones, approximately 85% occurring once. The sample was peripheral blood. The receptor source for this set is a man aged 50 or older with active COVID-19. The CDR3 runs from the conserved cysteine through the conserved F or W. A D gene is named only where the DNA matches it firmly. The size entry is marked missing in some rows and otherwise reads once, few, many or a size class.

CDR3 length: 12
V gene: TRBV6-5
D gene: -
clone size: -
J gene: TRBJ2-1
CDR3 protein: CASNGGLNEQFF
CDR3 DNA: TGTGCCAGCAATGGAGGTTTGAATGAGCAGTTCTTC

CDR3 length: 18
V gene: TRBV4-3
D gene: -
clone size: once
J gene: TRBJ2-3
CDR3 protein: CASSQEVDRPLTTDTQYF
CDR3 DNA: TGCGCCAGCAGCCAAGAGGTCGACAGGCCTCTTACCACAGATACGCAGTATTTT

CDR3 length: 18
V gene: TRBV7-2
D gene: -
clone size: -
J gene: TRBJ2-3
CDR3 protein: CASTEGGRAGVLGDTQYF
CDR3 DNA: TGTGCCAGCACCGAAGGGGGACGGGCGGGAGTCTTGGGAGATACGCAGTATTTT

CDR3 length: 16
V gene: TRBV25-1
D gene: TRBD2
clone size: once
J gene: TRBJ2-1
CDR3 protein: CASSAVLGTSSHEQFF
CDR3 DNA: TGTGCCAGCAGTGCCGTGCTAGGGACTAGCTCGCATGAGCAGTTCTTC

CDR3 length: 14
V gene: TRBV6-5
D gene: TRBD1
clone size: -
J gene: TRBJ1-1
CDR3 protein: CASSPTGVNTEAFF
CDR3 DNA: TGTGCCAGCAGCCCGACAGGGGTGAACACTGAAGCTTTCTTT

CDR3 length: 15
V gene: TRBV6-5
D gene: TRBD1
clone size: -
J gene: TRBJ1-5
CDR3 protein: CASSPGTGLNQPQHF
CDR3 DNA: TGTGCCAGCAGTCCCGGGACAGGGTTGAATCAGCCCCAGCATTTT

CDR3 length: 11
V gene: TRBV12-5
D gene: -
clone size: -
J gene: TRBJ2-7
CDR3 protein: CASGLGYEQYF
CDR3 DNA: TGTGCTAGTGGACTAGGCTACGAGCAGTACTTC

CDR3 length: 15
V gene: TRBV7-2
D gene: -
clone size: once
J gene: TRBJ1-2
CDR3 protein: CASSLTRPSTYGYTF
CDR3 DNA: TGTGCCAGCAGCTTAACTCGCCCGAGTACCTATGGCTACACCTTC

CDR3 length: 18
V gene: TRBV5-1
D gene: TRBD2
clone size: -
J gene: TRBJ2-2
CDR3 protein: CASSLGLAGARWTGELFF
CDR3 DNA: TGCGCCAGCAGCTTGGGGCTAGCGGGGGCTCGATGGACCGGGGAGCTGTTTTTT

CDR3 length: 15
V gene: TRBV27
D gene: TRBD1
clone size: -
J gene: TRBJ1-2
CDR3 protein: CASSLNRDRDYGYTF
CDR3 DNA: TGTGCCAGCAGTTTAAACCGGGACAGAGATTATGGCTACACCTTC

CDR3 length: 16
V gene: TRBV13
D gene: TRBD2
clone size: -
J gene: TRBJ2-5
CDR3 protein: CASSGTSGGVRETQYF
CDR3 DNA: TGTGCCAGCAGTGGGACTAGCGGGGGGGTGAGAGAGACCCAGTACTTC

CDR3 length: 16
V gene: TRBV4-3
D gene: -
clone size: -
J gene: TRBJ1-3
CDR3 protein: CASSPESGGWGNTIYF
CDR3 DNA: TGCGCCAGCAGCCCTGAAAGCGGGGGGTGGGGAAACACCATATATTTT

CDR3 length: 14
V gene: TRBV29-1
D gene: -
clone size: once
J gene: TRBJ2-5
CDR3 protein: CSVESMQGRETQYF
CDR3 DNA: TGCAGCGTTGAATCAATGCAGGGGAGAGAGACCCAGTACTTC

CDR3 length: 19
V gene: TRBV12-5
D gene: TRBD1
clone size: once
J gene: TRBJ1-2
CDR3 protein: CASGLVVLAGGARNYGYTF
CDR3 DNA: TGTGCTAGTGGTTTGGTAGTTTTGGCAGGGGGAGCTCGAAACTATGGCTACACCTTC

CDR3 length: 15
V gene: TRBV5-1
D gene: -
clone size: -
J gene: TRBJ1-1
CDR3 protein: CASSLLGDLNTEAFF
CDR3 DNA: TGCGCCAGCAGCTTGTTAGGGGACTTGAACACTGAAGCTTTCTTT

CDR3 length: 16
V gene: TRBV24-1
D gene: -
clone size: -
J gene: TRBJ2-3
CDR3 protein: CATSSRGQTLTDTQYF
CDR3 DNA: TGTGCCACCAGTTCCAGGGGCCAGACCCTCACAGATACGCAGTATTTT

CDR3 length: 14
V gene: TRBV19
D gene: -
clone size: -
J gene: TRBJ1-4
CDR3 protein: CASSTGATNEKLFF
CDR3 DNA: TGTGCCAGTAGTACCGGAGCAACTAATGAAAAACTGTTTTTT

CDR3 length: 13
V gene: TRBV5-5
D gene: -
clone size: -
J gene: TRBJ2-1
CDR3 protein: CASISQSYNEQFF
CDR3 DNA: TGTGCCAGCATATCTCAGTCCTACAATGAGCAGTTCTTC

CDR3 length: 17
V gene: TRBV28
D gene: -
clone size: -
J gene: TRBJ1-2
CDR3 protein: CASSTPLDSRGGHGYTF
CDR3 DNA: TGTGCCAGCAGCACTCCTCTGGACAGTAGGGGAGGGCACGGCTACACCTTC

CDR3 length: 16
V gene: TRBV5-1
D gene: -
clone size: -
J gene: TRBJ1-3
CDR3 protein: CASSLALGGSGNTIYF
CDR3 DNA: TGCGCCAGCAGCTTGGCCCTTGGCGGCTCTGGAAACACCATATATTTT

CDR3 length: 14
V gene: TRBV9
D gene: -
clone size: -
J gene: TRBJ1-3
CDR3 protein: CASGQGGQRNTIYF
CDR3 DNA: TGTGCCAGCGGTCAAGGCGGACAGCGAAACACCATATATTTT

CDR3 length: 14
V gene: TRBV28
D gene: TRBD2
clone size: few
J gene: TRBJ2-7
CDR3 protein: CASSRTSGAGEQYF
CDR3 DNA: TGTGCCAGCAGTCGGACTAGCGGGGCGGGGGAGCAGTACTTC

CDR3 length: 16
V gene: TRBV3-1/TRBV3-2
D gene: TRBD1
clone size: few
J gene: TRBJ1-3
CDR3 protein: CASSPLAGGSGNTIYF
CDR3 DNA: TGTGCCAGCAGTCCCCTCGCAGGGGGGTCCGGAAACACCATATATTTT